The 20 T cell receptor beta chains below all came from one sample that was sequenced in a study of CD8 T cells in ankylosing spondylitis. TCRdb reprocessed the 5' RACE reads with MiXCR, giving one entry per CDR3 protein. The sample lists some 130,000 distinct CDR3 sequences; 7% to 8% were seen once. The sample was blood, either unsorted or a sorted T cell fraction (not recorded which). Receptors originate from a female donor with ankylosing spondylitis or in good health (not recorded which).

This clonotype was seen ten or more times. This chain connects TRBV20-1 to TRBJ2-3; possibly TRBD2 for D (6 bases). Germline CDR1 is DFQATT and CDR2 is SNEGSKA (reference sequence). CDR3 length: 13 residues. The CDR3 DNA sequence: TGCAGCGCCTGGCGGGGCAACATGTATACGCAGTATTTT. Translating it yields CSAWRGNMYTQYF.

This clonotype occurred a few times. The junction departs from germline at one end; a sequencing error may be responsible. The V gene is TRBV20-1, the J gene TRBJ2-1; no clear D. CDR1 is DFQATT, CDR2 SNEGSKA, per germline (reference sequence). The CDR3 covers 14 residues. In DNA, the CDR3 is TGCAGTGCCCGCCGGGTTCGCTCCGACAATGAGCAGTTCTTC. Amino acid sequence: CSARRVRSDNEQFF.

There are many counts of this clonotype. The chain joins TRBV15 to TRBJ1-1, with D perhaps matching TRBD1 (5 bases). V lost 0 bases, J lost 4 bases, and 12 bases lay in between. The V gene's germline CDR1 is LNHNV and CDR2 YYDKDF (reference sequence). There are 15 residues in the CDR3. This CDR3 is CATSRDSRGATEAFF. The CDR3 bases are TGTGCCACCAGCAGAGACTCTCGAGGGGCCACTGAAGCTTTCTTT. Full variable domain (outside the CDR3, taken from reference TRBV15 and TRBJ1-1): DAMVIQNPRYQVTQFGKPVTLSCSQTLNHNVMYWYQQKSSQAPKLLFHYYDKDFNNEADTPDNFQSRRPNTSFCFLDIRSPGLGDTAMYLCATSRDSRGATEAFFGQGTRLTVV.

This clonotype was picked up many times. The chain links TRBV5-1 to TRBJ2-1; 10 positions agree with TRBD1. Germline V gives CDR1 SGHRS, CDR2 YFSETQ. V shed 4 bases and J 8 bases; nucleotides not matched to a gene: 9. The CDR3 loop spans 15 amino acids. This CDR3 is CASSVDRGRRYEQFF. CDR3 nucleotides: TGCGCCAGCAGCGTCGACAGGGGGCGCCGATATGAGCAGTTCTTC. The full variable domain, in which reference TRBV5-1 and TRBJ2-1 provide the parts outside the CDR3, is KAGVTQTPRYLIKTRGQQVTLSCSPISGHRSVSWYQQTPGQGLQFLFEYFSETQRNKGNFPGRFSGRQFSNSRSEMNVSTLELGDSALYLCASSVDRGRRYEQFFGPGTRLTVL.

This clonotype has a count of ten or more. Its ends do not fully match the called genes, so a read error is possible. J is TRBJ2-3 and V is TRBV5-1, with unresolved D. CDR1 SGHRS and CDR2 YFSETQ come from the germline V gene. The CDR3 is 11 amino acids. CDR3 sequence reads: CASSLGDTQYF. CDR3 DNA: TGTGCCAGCAGCTTAGGAGATACGCAGTATTTT.

This clonotype occurred many times. This chain uses TRBV28 with TRBJ2-7; a weak D match, TRBD2 (7 bases). Trimming pared 5 bases from V and 6 bases from J, leaving 20 bases between. Germline V gene lookup returns CDR1 MDHEN and CDR2 SYDVKM. The CDR3 extends over 15 amino acids. As DNA, the CDR3 is TGTGCCAGCAGTGATTACAGGGCGGGGGCTGGCGAGCAGTACTTC. Translation gives CASSDYRAGAGEQYF.

This clonotype has ten or more counts. The chain is built from TRBV12-3 or TRBV12-4 and TRBJ1-2; 7 bases agree with TRBD1. CDR3 length equals 14 residues. V shed 4 bases, J shed 7 bases, and the junction held 9 bases outside the gene matches. CDR3 sequence (DNA): TGTGCCAGCAGTTGGAGGGGGCGGATCGGTGGCTACACCTTC. As protein: CASSWRGRIGGYTF.

V gene TRBV7-6 combines with J gene TRBJ1-6; D ambiguous. Germline V gene sequence: CDR1 SGHVS, CDR2 FNYEAQ. The CDR3 length is 14 residues. Trimming cost V 5 bases and J 9 bases, with 14 bases left between them. The DNA of the CDR3 is TGTGCCAGCAGCCCAAGACACGGGAGTTCACCCCTCCACTTT. Its translation is CASSPRHGSSPLHF.

This clonotype occurred many times. V usage is TRBV10-3 and J usage is TRBJ2-7; D ambiguous. Germline V lookup: CDR1 ENHRY, CDR2 SYGVKD. CDR3 length equals 11 residues. Deletions cut 3 bases from V and 2 bases from J, with 2 bases between. In DNA, the CDR3 is TGTGCCATCAGTGATCCCTACGAGCAGTACTTC. Its protein product is CAISDPYEQYF.

This sequence joins TRBV7-8 and TRBJ1-4; D is undetermined. The V gene lost 6 bases and the J gene lost 6 bases, with 14 bases spanning the gap. CDR1 is SGHVS, CDR2 FQNEAQ, per germline. This CDR3 comprises 14 residues. CDR3 DNA: TGTGCCAGCAGATCCCGGACCCGGGATGAAAAACTGTTTTTT. This gives the protein CASRSRTRDEKLFF.

In this sample, this clonotype turned up many times. V is TRBV28 and J is TRBJ2-1; 8 nucleotides agree with TRBD2. This CDR3 is 20 amino acids long. Germline V gives CDR1 MDHEN, CDR2 SYDVKM. Trimming at V came to 2 bases and at J to 0 bases, leaving 15 bases not matched to a gene. CDR3 in amino acids: CASSLGGRAGGHSSYNEQFF. Written as DNA, the CDR3 is TGTGCCAGCAGTTTAGGAGGGCGGGCGGGGGGCCATAGCTCCTACAATGAGCAGTTCTTC.

At least ten counts were recorded for this clonotype. This rearrangement joins TRBV7-9 to TRBJ1-1; D possibly corresponds to TRBD1 (5 bases). Per germline, CDR1 SEHNR and CDR2 FQNEAQ (reference sequence). The CDR3 sequence is 12 residues long. V was cut by 6 bases and J by 7 bases, with 12 bases left in between. In DNA form, the CDR3 reads TGTGCCAGCAGTGTTGGGAGGGGTGAAGCTTTCTTT. Its translation is CASSVGRGEAFF.

The chain uses TRBV20-1 and TRBJ2-7; the match to TRBD1 covers 10 bases. Germline CDR1 reads DFQATT; CDR2 reads SNEGSKA (reference sequence). V trimming: 4 bases; J trimming: 3 bases; junction bases outside the gene matches: 6. The CDR3 is made up of 14 amino acids. The CDR3 DNA reads TGCAGTGCTATAACGGGACAGGGGCTCTACGAGCAGTACTTC. It is translated as CSAITGQGLYEQYF.

This clonotype was observed many times. This chain connects TRBV5-1 to TRBJ1-1, with no clear D. There are 13 residues in the CDR3. Germline loops: CDR1 SGHRS, CDR2 YFSETQ. Trimming left V 4 bases short and J 4 bases short, with 11 bases between. The CDR3: CASSLGPSTEAFF. CDR3 sequence (DNA): TGCGCCAGCAGCCTCGGACCCAGCACTGAAGCTTTCTTT.

Worth noting for this clonotype: This may stem from a read error, because a much larger clone lies one nucleotide away. V gene TRBV12-3 or TRBV12-4 combines with J gene TRBJ2-7, with 7 bases matching TRBD1. The CDR3 has 12 amino acids. CDR3 sequence: CASSLDRVGQHF. In DNA form, the CDR3 reads TGTGCCAGCAGTCTTGACAGGGTTGGGCAGCACTTC.

This clonotype occurred many times. The chain carries TRBV5-1 and TRBJ2-3; D unresolved. Germline V gives CDR1 SGHRS, CDR2 YFSETQ. The CDR3 is made up of 11 amino acids. V was shortened by 0 bases and J by 5 bases, with 1 base between the two germline ends. Here the CDR3 reads CASSLVDTQYF. As DNA, the CDR3 is TGCGCCAGCAGCTTGGTAGATACGCAGTATTTT. Full variable domain (outside the CDR3, taken from reference TRBV5-1 and TRBJ2-3): KAGVTQTPRYLIKTRGQQVTLSCSPISGHRSVSWYQQTPGQGLQFLFEYFSETQRNKGNFPGRFSGRQFSNSRSEMNVSTLELGDSALYLCASSLVDTQYFGPGTRLTVL.

The chain uses TRBV20-1 and TRBJ2-4; no firm D call. Germline V CDR1 and CDR2: DFQATT, SNEGSKA (reference sequence). The V and J ends lost 0 bases and 0 bases respectively, with 21 bases between them. The CDR3 covers 19 residues. The CDR3 sequence is CSARDGEARIGIAKNIQYF. DNA for the CDR3: TGCAGTGCTAGAGATGGGGAAGCCCGGATAGGTATAGCCAAAAACATTCAGTACTTC.

This clonotype was seen at least ten times. The chain joins TRBV5-1 to TRBJ2-1, with 7 bases matching TRBD2. Trimming took 0 bases from V and 2 from J; bases not matched to a gene: 2. The CDR3 runs 15 residues. Germline assignment: CDR1 SGHRS and CDR2 YFSETQ. Here the CDR3 DNA reads TGCGCCAGCAGCTTGGGTCGGGGGGCCTACAATGAGCAGTTCTTC. Its translation: CASSLGRGAYNEQFF.

The sample holds many counts of this clonotype. The chain combines TRBV20-1 with TRBJ2-1, with a possible D match to TRBD1 (5 bases). The germline V gene encodes CDR1 DFQATT and CDR2 SNEGSKA (reference sequence). Trimming took off 4 bases at V and 3 bases at J, with 7 bases between the two ends. This CDR3 has 12 residues. This CDR3 reads CSANRNYNEQFF. CDR3 DNA sequence: TGCAGTGCTAACAGGAACTACAATGAGCAGTTCTTC.

This clonotype was counted many times. The chain couples TRBV15 to TRBJ2-4; TRBD1 might be the D (8 bases). Per the germline V gene, CDR1 is LNHNV and CDR2 is YYDKDF (reference sequence). V gave up 1 base and J gave up 4 bases, with 14 bases separating them. The CDR3 spans 16 residues. CDR3 sequence reads: CATSRGGGQEKNIQYF. DNA of the CDR3: TGTGCCACCAGCAGAGGGGGGGGACAGGAGAAAAACATTCAGTACTTC. The whole variable domain, filled in from reference TRBV15 and TRBJ2-4, reads DAMVIQNPRYQVTQFGKPVTLSCSQTLNHNVMYWYQQKSSQAPKLLFHYYDKDFNNEADTPDNFQSRRPNTSFCFLDIRSPGLGDTAMYLCATSRGGGQEKNIQYFGAGTRLSVL.